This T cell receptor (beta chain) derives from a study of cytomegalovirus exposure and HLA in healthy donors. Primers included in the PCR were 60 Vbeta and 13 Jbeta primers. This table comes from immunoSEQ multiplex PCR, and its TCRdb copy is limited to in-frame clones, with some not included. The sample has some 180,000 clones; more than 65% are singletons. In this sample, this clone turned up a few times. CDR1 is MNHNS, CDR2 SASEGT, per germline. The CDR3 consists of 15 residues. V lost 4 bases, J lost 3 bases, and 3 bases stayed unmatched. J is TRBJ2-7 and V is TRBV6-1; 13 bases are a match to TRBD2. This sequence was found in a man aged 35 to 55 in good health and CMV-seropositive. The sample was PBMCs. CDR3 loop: CASSVGLAGDYEQYF. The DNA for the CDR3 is TGTGCCAGCAGTGTCGGACTAGCGGGAGACTACGAGCAGTACTTC.